This T cell receptor beta chain was sequenced for a study of patients and donors after allogeneic stem cell transplantation. From the RT-PCR reads, TCRdb called clonotypes with MiXCR, one entry per CDR3 protein. The profile shows approximately 150,000 distinct CDR3 sequences, about 30% of them singletons. The CDR3 is made up of 14 amino acids. V lost 5 bases to trimming and J lost 4 bases, with 14 bases between them. The TCR was taken from a human donor who was either an allogeneic HSCT recipient or a stem cell or donor lymphocyte infusion donor (not recorded which). It is not recorded whose cells these are; they may come from a transplant donor. This rearrangement joins TRBV12-3 or TRBV12-4 to TRBJ2-5; maybe TRBD1 (6 bases). The sequencing sample was made of blood, either unsorted or a sorted T cell fraction (not recorded which). DNA for the CDR3: TGTGCCAGCAGTCTCCTCAGGGGTCCAGAGACCCAGTACTTC. Its translation: CASSLLRGPETQYF.